This T cell receptor beta chain appears in the sequencing data of a study of vaccination effects on CD4 cells after COVID-19. Regarding this clone: Its target is unknown.

In the ViraFEST assay, antigen-specific CD4+ clonotypes were identified by expansion after peptide-pool stimulation. The culture ran for nine to eleven days, and then CD4+ T cells were isolated. All vaccine recipients tested negative for nucleocapsid antibodies and had never contracted SARS-CoV-2 infection. TCRdb keeps only in-frame clones here, not all; method: immunoSEQ multiplex PCR. Seen here are tens of thousands of clones, roughly three quarters observed once, and the top ten hold around 2.7%. V shed 0 bases and J 3 bases; nucleotides not matched to a gene: 2. The CDR3 consists of 16 residues. CDR1 and CDR2 from the germline V gene are SGHDT and YYEEEE.

The clonotype comes from a human donor who received a COVID-19 vaccine. This chain links TRBV5-6 with TRBJ2-1, with 11 bases identical to TRBD1. Sequenced material: CD4+ T cells from PBMCs cultured with HCoV-NL63 spike peptides, taken before COVID-19 vaccination. The CDR3 reads CASSLEGTGGYNEQFF. The CDR3 DNA sequence: TGTGCCAGCAGCTTGGAAGGGACAGGGGGCTACAATGAGCAGTTCTTC.